This T cell receptor (beta chain) stems from a study of beta chain features in type 1 diabetes. Findings and caveats of the study: Amplification by PCR could prefer shorter templates, with the same effect in patients and controls. Patients showed naive, central memory and Treg TCRB repertoires that appeared more similar than those of healthy donors. An over-representation of cells with high TCR expression could result from cDNA sequencing. There was a moderate but significant shortening of TCRB CDR3s in all four CD4+ subsets of Type 1 diabetes patients. In type 1 diabetes patients, VDJ junctions had fewer insertions; deletions at these junctions were more frequent.

Trimming took 5 bases from V and 3 from J, leaving 10 bases between them. The CDR3 extends over 13 amino acids. The germline gives CDR1 SSHAT, CDR2 FNYEAQ (reference sequence). Expressed TCRB transcripts were sequenced, since all the RNA that had been isolated was reverse transcribed. Profiled with immunoSEQ multiplex PCR; TCRdb holds only in-frame clones, not every one. The table shows about 370,000 clones, with about 10% occurring only once. Remarks on this clone: Its specificity is unknown.

The source material was central memory CD4+ T cells from blood. The chain employs TRBV7-7 and TRBJ1-1; D is undetermined. The clonotype originates from a man younger than 40 with type 1 diabetes. CDR3 in amino acids: CASSVREDTEAFF. CDR3 nucleotide sequence: TGTGCCAGCAGCGTCCGGGAGGACACTGAAGCTTTCTTT.